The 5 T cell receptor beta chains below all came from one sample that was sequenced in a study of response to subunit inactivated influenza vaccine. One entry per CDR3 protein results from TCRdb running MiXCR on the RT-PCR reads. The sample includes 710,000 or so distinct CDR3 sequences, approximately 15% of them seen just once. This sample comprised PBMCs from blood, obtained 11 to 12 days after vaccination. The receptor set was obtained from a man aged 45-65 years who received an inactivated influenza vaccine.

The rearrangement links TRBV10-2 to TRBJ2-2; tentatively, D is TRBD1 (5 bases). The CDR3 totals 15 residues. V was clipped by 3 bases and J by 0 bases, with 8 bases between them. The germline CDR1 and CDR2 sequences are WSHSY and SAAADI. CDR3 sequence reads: CASSDYRPNTGELFF. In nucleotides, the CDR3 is TGCGCCAGCAGTGATTACAGGCCGAACACCGGGGAGCTGTTTTTT.

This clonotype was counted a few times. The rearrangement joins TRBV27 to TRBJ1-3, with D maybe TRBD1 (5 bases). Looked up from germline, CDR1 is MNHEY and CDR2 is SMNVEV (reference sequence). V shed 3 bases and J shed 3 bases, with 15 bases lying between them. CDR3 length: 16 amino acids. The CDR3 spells CASSFSGIGGGNTIYF. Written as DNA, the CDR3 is TGTGCCAGCAGTTTTTCGGGGATCGGGGGTGGAAACACCATATATTTT.

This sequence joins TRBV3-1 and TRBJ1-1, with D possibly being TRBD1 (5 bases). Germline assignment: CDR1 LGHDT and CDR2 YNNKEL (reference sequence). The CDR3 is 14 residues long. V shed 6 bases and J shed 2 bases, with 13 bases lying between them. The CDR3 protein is CASSPPGVNTEAFF. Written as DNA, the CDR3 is TGTGCCAGCAGTCCCCCGGGGGTAAACACTGAAGCTTTCTTT.

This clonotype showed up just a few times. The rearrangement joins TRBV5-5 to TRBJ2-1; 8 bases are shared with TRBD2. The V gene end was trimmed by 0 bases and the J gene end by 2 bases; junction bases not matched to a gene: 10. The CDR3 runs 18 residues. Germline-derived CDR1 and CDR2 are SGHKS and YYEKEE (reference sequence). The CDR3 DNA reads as TGTGCCAGCAGCTTGGGACTAGCGACTAGGGGCCCCTACAATGAGCAGTTCTTC. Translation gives CASSLGLATRGPYNEQFF. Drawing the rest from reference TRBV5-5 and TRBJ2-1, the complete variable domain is DAGVTQSPTHLIKTRGQQVTLRCSPISGHKSVSWYQQVLGQGPQFIFQYYEKEERGRGNFPDRFSARQFPNYSSELNVNALLLGDSALYLCASSLGLATRGPYNEQFFGPGTRLTVL.

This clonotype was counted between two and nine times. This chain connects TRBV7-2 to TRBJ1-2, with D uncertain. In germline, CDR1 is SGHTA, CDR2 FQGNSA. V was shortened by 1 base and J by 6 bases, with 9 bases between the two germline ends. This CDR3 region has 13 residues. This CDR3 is CASSLVQSHGYTF. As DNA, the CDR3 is TGTGCCAGCAGCTTAGTACAGAGCCATGGCTACACCTTC.